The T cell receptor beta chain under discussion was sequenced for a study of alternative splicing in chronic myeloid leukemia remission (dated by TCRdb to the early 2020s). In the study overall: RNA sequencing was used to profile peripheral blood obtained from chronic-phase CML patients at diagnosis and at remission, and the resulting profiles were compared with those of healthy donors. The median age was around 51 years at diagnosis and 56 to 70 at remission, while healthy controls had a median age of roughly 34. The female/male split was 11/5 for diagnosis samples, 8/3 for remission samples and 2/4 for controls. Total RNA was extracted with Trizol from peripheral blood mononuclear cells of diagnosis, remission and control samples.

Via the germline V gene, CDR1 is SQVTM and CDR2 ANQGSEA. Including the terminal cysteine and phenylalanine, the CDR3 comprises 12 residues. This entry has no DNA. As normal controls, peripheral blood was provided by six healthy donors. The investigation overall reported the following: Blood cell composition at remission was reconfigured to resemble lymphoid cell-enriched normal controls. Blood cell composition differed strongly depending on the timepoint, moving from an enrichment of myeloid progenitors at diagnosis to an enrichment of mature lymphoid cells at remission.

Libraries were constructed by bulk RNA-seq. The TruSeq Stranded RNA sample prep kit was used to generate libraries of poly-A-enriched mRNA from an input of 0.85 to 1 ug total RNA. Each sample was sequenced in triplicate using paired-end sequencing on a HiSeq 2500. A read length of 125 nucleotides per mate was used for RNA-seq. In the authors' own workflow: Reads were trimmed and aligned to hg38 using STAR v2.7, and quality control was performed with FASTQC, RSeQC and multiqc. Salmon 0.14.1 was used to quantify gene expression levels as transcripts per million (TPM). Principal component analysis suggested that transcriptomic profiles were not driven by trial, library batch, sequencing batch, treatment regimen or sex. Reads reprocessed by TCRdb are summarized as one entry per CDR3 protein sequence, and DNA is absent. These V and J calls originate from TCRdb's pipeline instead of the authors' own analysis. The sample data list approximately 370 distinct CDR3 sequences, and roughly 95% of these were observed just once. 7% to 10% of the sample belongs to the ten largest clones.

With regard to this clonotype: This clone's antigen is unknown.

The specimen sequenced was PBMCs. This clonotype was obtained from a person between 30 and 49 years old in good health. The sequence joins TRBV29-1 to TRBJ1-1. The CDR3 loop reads CSVGPQNTEAFF.